This passage covers 4 T cell receptor beta chains from one sample sequenced in a study of control samples from healthy donors and cancer patients. Profiling relied on immunoSEQ multiplex PCR, and the TCRdb table lists in-frame clones only, not all of them. The sample holds 150,000 to 160,000 clones, 94% seen once. Sequenced input: blood. The source of these receptors is a middle-aged man in good health.

The chain combines TRBV5-6 with TRBJ1-5, with a possible D match to TRBD1 (5 bases). CDR1 and CDR2 from the germline V gene are SGHDT and YYEEEE. CDR3 length: 15 residues. The V end was cut by 3 bases, the J end by 1 base, with 11 bases between. Here the CDR3 reads CASSSKTASNQPQHF. The CDR3 nucleotides are TGTGCCAGCAGCTCAAAGACAGCGAGCAATCAGCCCCAGCATTTT.

This clone was seen just once. J is TRBJ1-5 and V is TRBV2, with D tentatively TRBD1 (6 bases). V dropped 6 bases and J dropped 0 bases, with 15 bases sitting between them. The CDR3 consists of 16 residues. Germline loops: CDR1 SNHLY, CDR2 FYNNEI. CDR3 bases: TGTGCCAGCAGAGACGAACAGGGATATAGCAATCAGCCCCAGCATTTT. Amino acid sequence: CASRDEQGYSNQPQHF.

This sequence joins TRBV7-2 and TRBJ1-2; D gene uncertain. The CDR3 has 14 residues. Trimming took off 1 base at V and 4 bases at J, with 10 bases between the two ends. CDR1 and CDR2 from the germline V gene are SGHTA and FQGNSA. CDR3 protein: CASSLGEVFYGYTF. The DNA of the CDR3 is TGTGCCAGCAGCTTAGGTGAGGTGTTCTATGGCTACACCTTC.

The V call is TRBV7-9, the J call TRBJ2-7; the match to TRBD2 covers 9 bases. Germline loops: CDR1 SEHNR, CDR2 FQNEAQ (reference sequence). The CDR3 runs 15 residues. V was pared by 1 base and J by 3 bases, with 4 bases of the junction left unmatched. The CDR3 here is CASSLGTSENYEQYF. The CDR3, as DNA: TGTGCCAGCAGCTTAGGGACTAGCGAAAACTACGAGCAGTACTTC.